This TCR beta chain came from a study of shared clonotypes between healthy human individuals. The wider study: For every donor, three CD4 naive, three CD4 memory, two CD8 naive and one CD8 memory plates were used.

General study results and limits: Unshared clonotypes carried lower generation probabilities than those common to all four donors.

This clone was detected a few times. No antigen is known for it. Libraries were prepared by immunoSEQ multiplex PCR; TCRdb keeps only in-frame clonotypes and omits some of them. Of 2 million to 3 million clones listed, over 85% are singletons. Germline values: CDR1 WNHNN, CDR2 SYGVQD (reference sequence). The V gene lost 4 bases and the J gene lost 11 bases, with 15 bases spanning the gap. The CDR3 runs 13 residues. Sequenced input: naive CD4+ T cells sorted from blood. Subset reported: CD45RA+ positively selected. The source of this sequence is a man younger than 35 in good health. This chain connects TRBV10-1 to TRBJ1-5; a possible D gene is TRBD1 (5 bases). The CDR3 bases are TGCGCCAGCAGTGCCCAAAGGGGCGGGGCCCAGCATTTT. Translating it yields CASSAQRGGAQHF.